The 26 T cell receptor beta chains reported below all come from one sample, sequenced in a study of control samples from healthy donors and cancer patients. Clones were sequenced by immunoSEQ multiplex PCR, and TCRdb holds only the in-frame ones, with some missing. The table lists some 140,000 clones, about nine tenths of them singletons. Specimen: blood. The receptors were gathered from a man aged 25 to 40 in good health.

This rearrangement joins TRBV7-6 to TRBJ2-2, with 7 bases lining up with TRBD2. V dropped 0 bases and J dropped 2; count of bases not matched to a gene: 3. Germline V gene data show CDR1 as SGHVS and CDR2 as FNYEAQ. This CDR3 comprises 16 residues. The CDR3 loop is CASSLAGGVNTGELFF. CDR3 DNA: TGTGCCAGCAGCTTAGCGGGAGGGGTCAACACCGGGGAGCTGTTTTTT.

This chain links TRBV27 with TRBJ1-6; unclear D gene. The V gene's germline CDR1 is MNHEY and CDR2 SMNVEV (reference sequence). The V end was cut by 0 bases, the J end by 7 bases, with 7 bases between. CDR3 length equals 14 residues. In DNA form, the CDR3 reads TGTGCCAGCAGTTTATCGAATACGAATTCACCCCTCCACTTT. The encoded protein is CASSLSNTNSPLHF.

V is TRBV9 and J is TRBJ1-1; 8 nucleotides line up with TRBD1. Germline CDR1 is SGDLS and CDR2 is YYNGEE. The CDR3 totals 16 residues. The V segment lost 3 bases and the J segment 11 bases; nucleotides outside the gene matches: 18. CDR3 sequence (DNA): TGTGCCAGCAGCGCCGCTCCAGGGGGCATCTCCCAAGGCGCTTTCTTT. Amino acids: CASSAAPGGISQGAFF.

The rearrangement joins TRBV18 to TRBJ1-1, with 7 positions matching TRBD1. Unmatched junction bases numbered 16, after V lost 3 bases and J lost 0 bases. This CDR3 has 19 amino acids. Germline-derived CDR1 and CDR2 are KGHSH and LQKENI. In DNA form, the CDR3 reads TGTGCCAGCTCACCGACCGAAAACAGGGGACCCTGGATGAACACTGAAGCTTTCTTT. Translating it yields CASSPTENRGPWMNTEAFF.

This rearrangement joins TRBV5-6 to TRBJ1-3; 7 bases align to TRBD1. CDR1 is SGHDT and CDR2 is YYEEEE in the germline V gene. The CDR3 contains 16 residues. With 4 bases clipped from V and 0 bases from J, the junction kept 7 bases outside the gene matches. The CDR3: CASSRDSLFSGNTIYF. The CDR3, as DNA: TGTGCCAGCAGCAGGGACAGTCTATTCTCTGGAAACACCATATATTTT.

The chain employs TRBV5-6 and TRBJ2-7; tentative D call: TRBD1 (6 bases). Germline CDR1 reads SGHDT; CDR2 reads YYEEEE. Trimming removed 3 bases from V and 3 bases from J, with 19 bases in between. The CDR3 covers 16 residues. CDR3 region: CASSSGYRVIFYEQYF. The CDR3 DNA is TGTGCCAGCAGCTCCGGCTACAGGGTTATCTTCTACGAGCAGTACTTC.

J is TRBJ1-5 and V is TRBV27, with D possibly TRBD1 on 5 matching bases. V gave up 5 bases and J gave up 3 bases, with 14 bases separating them. This CDR3 contains 15 residues. Germline values: CDR1 MNHEY, CDR2 SMNVEV (reference sequence). The chain's CDR3 is CASSPQGPFNQPQHF. The CDR3 nucleotides are TGTGCCAGCAGTCCCCAGGGACCGTTCAATCAGCCCCAGCATTTT.

V is TRBV5-1 and J is TRBJ1-6; unclear D gene. This CDR3 region has 14 residues. The V gene lost 1 base and the J gene lost 13 bases, with 15 bases spanning the gap. The germline V gene encodes CDR1 SGHRS and CDR2 YFSETQ. The CDR3 loop reads CASSLLQFREPLHF. In DNA form, the CDR3 reads TGCGCCAGCAGCTTGCTGCAGTTCCGGGAGCCCCTCCACTTT.

The gene calls are TRBV19 and TRBJ2-5; the match to TRBD2 covers 7 bases. CDR3 size: 17 residues. Per the germline V gene, CDR1 is LNHDA and CDR2 is SQIVND (reference sequence). After removal of 0 bases from V and 2 bases from J, the junction contained 9 bases not matched to a gene. The CDR3 DNA reads as TGTGCCAGTAGTATAGATCTCGGCGGGAGTGGGCAAGAGACCCAGTACTTC. It is translated as CASSIDLGGSGQETQYF.

As to this clone: Within the sample, other DNA sequences also encode this same CDR3. This chain connects TRBV4-3 to TRBJ1-1, with D possibly being TRBD1 (5 bases). Germline CDR1 and CDR2: LGHNA and YSLEER. CDR3 length equals 15 residues. V lost 3 bases and J 1 base, leaving 12 bases between the germline ends. CDR3 protein: CASSQADRGNTEAFF. Here the CDR3 DNA reads TGCGCCAGCAGCCAGGCGGATAGGGGGAACACTGAAGCTTTCTTT.

This clone was picked up one time. The chain links TRBV30 to TRBJ2-2; possible D gene TRBD2, 5 bases. The V end lost 3 bases, the J end lost 0 bases, and 11 bases lay between the germline ends. The CDR3 totals 15 residues. Germline V lookup: CDR1 GTSNPN, CDR2 SVGIG (reference sequence). In nucleotides, the CDR3 is TGTGCCTGGAGAGAAGGACTCTCGAACACCGGGGAGCTGTTTTTT. This gives the protein CAWREGLSNTGELFF.

This sequence joins TRBV28 and TRBJ2-3; the D gene could be TRBD1 or TRBD2 (5 bases each). CDR1 is MDHEN and CDR2 is SYDVKM in the germline V gene. The CDR3 spans 16 residues. V was pared by 6 bases and J by 4 bases, with 20 bases between. CDR3 loop: CASSSIEGRSADTQYF. CDR3 bases: TGTGCCAGCAGCTCAATCGAGGGGAGATCGGCAGATACGCAGTATTTT.

The chain joins TRBV19 to TRBJ2-2; D not certain. The V end was cut by 4 bases, the J end by 4 bases, with 13 bases between. From germline, CDR1 is LNHDA and CDR2 SQIVND (reference sequence). The length of the CDR3 is 15 residues. DNA for the CDR3: TGTGCCAGTAGTAGGATCCAGGTGTCCACCGGGGAGCTGTTTTTT. Translation: CASSRIQVSTGELFF.

This rearrangement joins TRBV2 to TRBJ2-1; possible D gene TRBD1, 6 bases. V lost 4 bases, J lost 9 bases, and 16 bases lay in between. The CDR3 runs 14 residues. Germline lookup yields CDR1 SNHLY and CDR2 FYNNEI. CDR3 sequence: CASSGGQGMREQFF. CDR3 sequence (DNA): TGTGCCAGCAGTGGGGGGCAGGGGATGCGTGAGCAGTTCTTC. The full variable domain, its missing parts supplied by reference TRBV2 and TRBJ2-1, is EPEVTQTPSHQVTQMGQEVILRCVPISNHLYFYWYRQILGQKVEFLVSFYNNEISEKSEIFDDQFSVERPDGSNFTLKIRSTKLEDSAMYFCASSGGQGMREQFFGPGTRLTVL.

The chain is built from TRBV10-3 and TRBJ1-6; no clear D. This CDR3 has 15 residues. Germline assignment: CDR1 ENHRY and CDR2 SYGVKD. With 11 bases removed from V and 7 bases from J, the gap between germline ends came to 21 bases. The CDR3 region has the DNA TGTGCCGCCCGGGAGACAACCACCGCAAATTCACCCCTCCACTTT. Its translation is CAARETTTANSPLHF.

This sequence joins TRBV30 and TRBJ2-7; 7 nucleotides line up with TRBD1. This CDR3 is 13 amino acids long. Germline CDR1 GTSNPN, CDR2 SVGIG (reference sequence). Losses at the gene ends were 3 bases for V and 7 bases for J; bases not matched to a gene: 9. CDR3 protein: CAWRETGAREQYF. Written as DNA, the CDR3 is TGTGCCTGGAGGGAAACAGGGGCCCGGGAGCAGTACTTC.

The chain joins TRBV5-4 to TRBJ1-1; D is ambiguous. The CDR3 is made up of 17 amino acids. With 4 bases removed from V and 3 bases from J, the gap between germline ends came to 22 bases. Germline loops: CDR1 SGHNT, CDR2 YYREEE (reference sequence). The chain's CDR3 is CASSREQFRVGDTEAFF. For the CDR3, the DNA is TGTGCCAGCAGCCGGGAGCAGTTTCGGGTTGGTGACACTGAAGCTTTCTTT.

The chain carries TRBV30 and TRBJ2-7, with D possibly being TRBD2 (5 bases). V lost 6 bases and J 3 bases, leaving 15 bases between the germline ends. Germline V CDR1 and CDR2: GTSNPN, SVGIG (reference sequence). The CDR3 runs to 13 residues. In DNA, the CDR3 is TGTGCCTGCACGGGAAATTTAGGCTACGAGCAGTACTTC. Translation gives CACTGNLGYEQYF.

V usage is TRBV30 and J usage is TRBJ1-4; 8 bases line up with TRBD1. Germline-derived CDR1 and CDR2 are GTSNPN and SVGIG (reference sequence). V shed 0 bases, J shed 5 bases, and the junction held 8 bases outside the gene matches. This CDR3 region has 16 residues. The DNA of the CDR3 is TGTGCCTGGAGTGTTACTCGGACAGGGCTGAATGAAAAACTGTTTTTT. This sequence encodes CAWSVTRTGLNEKLFF. Full variable domain (outside the CDR3, taken from reference TRBV30 and TRBJ1-4): SQTIHQWPATLVQPVGSPLSLECTVEGTSNPNLYWYRQAAGRGLQLLFYSVGIGQISSEVPQNLSASRPQDRQFILSSKKLLLSDSGFYLCAWSVTRTGLNEKLFFGSGTQLSVL.

The genes are TRBV27 and TRBJ2-1, with D possibly being TRBD1 or TRBD2 (5 bases each). The CDR3 has 15 residues. V lost 4 bases and J 5 bases, leaving 15 bases between the germline ends. CDR1 MNHEY and CDR2 SMNVEV come from the germline V gene (reference sequence). CDR3 loop: CASSSTGLANNEQFF. The CDR3 region has the DNA TGTGCCAGCAGTTCCACGGGGCTAGCAAACAATGAGCAGTTCTTC.

The V and J genes are TRBV7-9 and TRBJ2-7; the match to TRBD1 covers 10 bases. After removal of 5 bases from V and 2 bases from J, the junction contained 9 bases not matched to a gene. Per germline, CDR1 SEHNR and CDR2 FQNEAQ (reference sequence). This CDR3 spans 16 amino acids. The CDR3, as DNA: TGTGCCAGCAGCCCCACTCCGGGACAGGGGACCTACGAGCAGTACTTC. Translating it yields CASSPTPGQGTYEQYF.

The chain employs TRBV4-1 and TRBJ2-1; 8 nucleotides align to TRBD2. The CDR3 loop spans 14 amino acids. Germline lookup yields CDR1 MGHRA and CDR2 YSYEKL. J was trimmed by 6 bases and V by 11 bases; bases with no gene match: 12. CDR3 DNA: TGCGCCTCCGGTCGGGAGGGCCTCGTCAATGAGCAGTTCTTC. Its protein product is CASGREGLVNEQFF.

This clone was found a few times. The rearrangement joins TRBV3-1 (or the pseudogene TRBV3-2) to TRBJ2-1; the D gene is possibly TRBD2 (6 bases). This CDR3 contains 16 residues. Deletions cut 2 bases from V and 4 bases from J, with 15 bases between. Germline V gene data show CDR1 as LGHDT and CDR2 as YNNKEL (reference sequence). CDR3 DNA sequence: TGTGCCAGCAGCCAAAGGGGAGGAACTTTTTACAATGAGCAGTTCTTC. It codes for CASSQRGGTFYNEQFF.

This chain joins TRBV7-9 and TRBJ1-1; D gene ambiguous. Germline assignment: CDR1 SEHNR and CDR2 FQNEAQ (reference sequence). This CDR3 region has 17 residues. Trimming left V 6 bases short and J 6 bases short, with 26 bases between. The CDR3 sequence is CASRPRQGQQNGPEAFF. DNA for the CDR3: TGTGCCAGCAGACCCAGACAAGGCCAGCAAAATGGGCCTGAAGCTTTCTTT. Based on the CDR3 plus reference TRBV7-9 and TRBJ1-1, the full variable domain is DTGVSQNPRHKITKRGQNVTFRCDPISEHNRLYWYRQTLGQGPEFLTYFQNEAQLEKSRLLSDRFSAERPKGSFSTLEIQRTEQGDSAMYLCASRPRQGQQNGPEAFFGQGTRLTVV.

There are a few counts of this clone. The chain uses TRBV27 and TRBJ1-2, with D possibly being TRBD1 (6 bases). The CDR3 is made up of 15 amino acids. V was shortened by 6 bases and J by 5 bases, with 19 bases between the two germline ends. Germline V gene sequence: CDR1 MNHEY, CDR2 SMNVEV (reference sequence). The CDR3 nucleotides read TGTGCCAGCAGGATACAGGGTCGAGACCGTTATGGCTACACCTTC. Translated, it gives CASRIQGRDRYGYTF.

For this clone: Distinct nucleotide sequences in the sample also encode this CDR3. V usage is TRBV29-1 and J usage is TRBJ2-3, with D unresolved. V was pared by 2 bases and J by 0 bases, with 3 bases between. This CDR3 has 12 residues. Germline V CDR1 and CDR2: SQVTM, ANQGSEA. CDR3 loop: CSVESSTDTQYF. DNA for the CDR3: TGCAGCGTTGAATCTAGCACAGATACGCAGTATTTT.